These 21 T cell receptor beta chains were sequenced from one sample in a study of CD8+CD57+ T cells in acquired aplastic anemia. Both TCR beta VDJ combination and CDR3 sequence profiling were carried out. Genomic DNA was the template for this profiling. MiXCR was run by TCRdb on the reads, yielding one entry per CDR3 protein. Of 150,000 or so distinct CDR3 sequences listed, roughly 48% are singletons. Previously, flow cytometry had revealed CD8+CD57+ cell expansion in the patients chosen for sequencing. What was sequenced was sorted CD4+, CD8+, or CD8+CD57+ T cells (not recorded which) from PBMCs. The receptors derive from a human donor with aplastic anemia.

This chain links TRBV10-2 with TRBJ2-3, with TRBD2 identical over 8 bases. The CDR3 has 14 amino acids. The trim removed 5 bases at V and 6 bases at J, leaving 7 bases unmatched. CDR1 is WSHSY and CDR2 is SAAADI in the germline V gene. CDR3 bases: TGCGCCAGCAGTCGGGAGGGGCCTTTCGATACGCAGTATTTT. This encodes CASSREGPFDTQYF.

This clonotype was found many times. This chain links TRBV10-1 with TRBJ2-3; no firm D call. In germline, CDR1 is WNHNN, CDR2 SYGVQD (reference sequence). CDR3 length equals 8 residues. Trimming cost V 8 bases and J 11 bases, with 5 bases left between them. For the CDR3, the DNA is TGCGCCAGCCTCGGGCAGTATTTT. It yields the protein CASLGQYF.

This clonotype was counted ten times or more. V is TRBV24-1 and J is TRBJ2-2; a possible D gene is TRBD2 (5 bases). The CDR3 is made up of 13 amino acids. Trimming took 8 bases from V and 4 from J, leaving 10 bases between them. The germline V gene encodes CDR1 KGHDR and CDR2 SFDVKD. Here the CDR3 DNA reads TGTGCCACCACAGGAAGCGGCACCGGGGAGCTGTTTTTT. Encoded protein: CATTGSGTGELFF.

In this sample, this clonotype turned up many times. This chain uses TRBV7-3 with TRBJ2-3; 10 bases fit TRBD2. This CDR3 is built from 16 residues. V was pared by 3 bases and J by 4 bases, with 7 bases of the junction left unmatched. Germline V CDR1 and CDR2: SGHTA, FQGTGA. CDR3: CASSFGSGTSADTQYF. Here the CDR3 DNA reads TGTGCCAGCAGCTTCGGGTCCGGGACTAGCGCAGATACGCAGTATTTT. The variable domain in full, completed from reference TRBV7-3 and TRBJ2-3, reads GAGVSQTPSNKVTEKGKYVELRCDPISGHTALYWYRQSLGQGPEFLIYFQGTGAADDSGLPNDRFFAVRPEGSVSTLKIQRTERGDSAVYLCASSFGSGTSADTQYFGPGTRLTVL.

This chain uses TRBV7-8 with TRBJ1-5; 7 bases are a match to TRBD1. The V gene's germline CDR1 is SGHVS and CDR2 FQNEAQ. The V segment lost 1 base and the J segment 0 bases; nucleotides outside the gene matches: 3. The CDR3 extends over 16 amino acids. CDR3 sequence reads: CASSLGRTGSNQPQHF. DNA of the CDR3: TGTGCCAGCAGCTTAGGGAGGACAGGTAGCAATCAGCCCCAGCATTTT.

In this sample, this clonotype turned up many times. The V call is TRBV10-3, the J call TRBJ1-1; 7 bases fit TRBD1. Per germline, CDR1 ENHRY and CDR2 SYGVKD. The length of the CDR3 is 15 residues. V trimming: 3 bases; J trimming: 5 bases; junction bases outside the gene matches: 9. CDR3 sequence (DNA): TGTGCCATCAGTGATTATCAGGGGGGTAGGACTGAAGCTTTCTTT. It yields the protein CAISDYQGGRTEAFF.

A note on this clonotype: It may be a read error: a sequence one base away is much more abundant. The genes are TRBV12-5 and TRBJ2-5; D is perhaps TRBD2 (5 bases). Per germline, CDR1 LGHNT and CDR2 FRNRAP. CDR3 length: 15 amino acids. The V end lost 6 bases, the J end lost 1 base, and 15 bases lay between the germline ends. CDR3 amino acids: CASGPLSEAQETQYF. In DNA form, the CDR3 reads TGTGCTAGTGGCCCTCTCTCGGAGGCCCAAGAGACCCAGTACTTC.

This clonotype was picked up one time. This rearrangement joins TRBV25-1 to TRBJ2-7, with 7 nucleotides matching TRBD1. This CDR3 has 15 amino acids. Germline V gives CDR1 MGHDK, CDR2 SYGVNS. V gave up 4 bases and J gave up 3 bases; unmatched junction bases: 9. The CDR3: CASSGLTGQGYEQYF. CDR3 sequence (DNA): TGTGCCAGCAGTGGTCTGACAGGGCAAGGCTACGAGCAGTACTTC.

The J gene is TRBJ2-7, the V gene TRBV7-9, with D possibly TRBD1 on 6 matching bases. CDR3 length: 15 amino acids. Germline lookup yields CDR1 SEHNR and CDR2 FQNEAQ (reference sequence). Deletions cut 1 base from V and 2 bases from J, with 12 bases between. CDR3 sequence (DNA): TGTGCCAGCAGCTTAGGGGGGCGTACCGCCTACGAGCAGTACTTC. Translating it yields CASSLGGRTAYEQYF.

The V and J genes are TRBV6-1 and TRBJ2-5, with D possibly being TRBD2 (5 bases). CDR3 length: 21 amino acids. From germline, CDR1 is MNHNS and CDR2 SASEGT. Trimming took off 2 bases at V and 10 bases at J, with 38 bases between the two ends. Here the CDR3 DNA reads TGTGCCAGCAGTGAATTAAGGAACGATATCCATACCCTTGATGCCAGCGAGGGCCAGTACTTC. It is translated as CASSELRNDIHTLDASEGQYF.

This clonotype was detected only a few times. The chain uses TRBV5-1 and TRBJ2-4; a weak D match, TRBD2 (6 bases). V was trimmed by 5 bases and J by 0 bases, leaving 15 bases between them. This CDR3 is built from 16 residues. CDR1 and CDR2 (germline): SGHRS, YFSETQ. CDR3 sequence (DNA): TGCGCCAGCAGACCTGGGACTTTACTAGCCAAAAACATTCAGTACTTC. Its translation is CASRPGTLLAKNIQYF.

This chain connects TRBV20-1 to TRBJ1-6, with 9 positions matching TRBD1. The germline V gene encodes CDR1 DFQATT and CDR2 SNEGSKA (reference sequence). The CDR3 runs 17 residues. J was trimmed by 0 bases and V by 6 bases; bases with no gene match: 9. The CDR3 sequence is CSAKGQGLSSYNSPLHF. The CDR3 region has the DNA TGCAGTGCCAAGGGACAGGGCCTCAGCTCCTATAATTCACCCCTCCACTTT.

This clonotype showed up many times. The rearrangement joins TRBV19 to TRBJ2-7, with unresolved D. Germline assignment: CDR1 LNHDA and CDR2 SQIVND (reference sequence). With 3 bases removed from V and 2 bases from J, the gap between germline ends came to 2 bases. The CDR3 is 11 amino acids. The DNA of the CDR3 is TGTGCCAGTAGTATGGCCTACGAGCAGTACTTC. Translated: CASSMAYEQYF.

The table lists this clonotype with many counts. The rearrangement joins TRBV20-1 to TRBJ1-3, with no clear D. This CDR3 spans 13 amino acids. V lost 8 bases and J 0 bases, leaving 11 bases between the germline ends. Germline assignment: CDR1 DFQATT and CDR2 SNEGSKA (reference sequence). The CDR3 spells CSSLGNSGNTIYF. As DNA, the CDR3 is TGCAGTTCCTTAGGGAACTCTGGAAACACCATATATTTT.

The V call is TRBV11-2, the J call TRBJ2-7; tentatively, D is TRBD1 (5 bases). CDR1 SGHAT and CDR2 FQNNGV come from the germline V gene. There are 13 residues in the CDR3. V was shortened by 5 bases and J by 4 bases, with 12 bases between the two germline ends. The CDR3 bases are TGTGCCAGCAGCCAGGGCAGGCTTTACGAGCAGTACTTC. Its protein product is CASSQGRLYEQYF.

This clonotype was recorded at least ten times. The chain combines TRBV20-1 with TRBJ1-6; D call uncertain. Looked up from germline, CDR1 is DFQATT and CDR2 is SNEGSKA (reference sequence). V gave up 5 bases and J gave up 10 bases, with 18 bases separating them. The CDR3 loop spans 14 amino acids. The CDR3 DNA sequence: TGCAGTGCTCGAACGGGAAATGGTGTATCACCCCTCCACTTT. Translation gives CSARTGNGVSPLHF.

This clonotype was found many times. The chain has TRBV6-5 and TRBJ2-7, with D tentatively TRBD1 (6 bases). The CDR3 runs 12 residues. Germline-derived CDR1 and CDR2 are MNHEY and SVGAGI. Trimming took off 10 bases at V and 6 bases at J, with 16 bases between the two ends. The CDR3 protein is CATQTGFFEQYF. The CDR3 DNA is TGTGCCACCCAGACAGGCTTCTTCGAGCAGTACTTC.

The rearrangement uses TRBV5-6 and TRBJ2-5, with D tentatively TRBD1 (5 bases). CDR1 is SGHDT and CDR2 is YYEEEE in the germline V gene. V lost 4 bases, J lost 1 base, and 14 bases lay in between. The CDR3 totals 15 residues. CDR3 in DNA: TGTGCCAGCAGCCCACCGACAGTGCTCCAAGAGACCCAGTACTTC. It specifies CASSPPTVLQETQYF.

A remark on this clonotype: A read error may be the cause here, since a much bigger clone is one base away. The J gene is TRBJ1-1, the V gene TRBV6-1; D is unresolved. The V gene's germline CDR1 is MNHNS and CDR2 SASEGT. The CDR3 length is 13 residues. V lost 1 base to trimming and J lost 10 bases, with 13 bases between them. CDR3 sequence (DNA): TGTGCCAGCAGTGAAGTGACGAGAAGAGTAGCTTTCTTT. This sequence encodes CASSEVTRRVAFF.

Comment on this clonotype: The junction departs from the called germline gene at one end, perhaps through a read error. The chain is built from TRBV7-7 and TRBJ2-2, with TRBD2 matching 10 bases. Germline CDR1 is SSHAT and CDR2 is FNYEAQ (reference sequence). The CDR3 is 17 amino acids. CDR3 amino acids: CASSLGELAGARGELFF. The CDR3, as DNA: TGTGCTAGCAGCTTAGGGGAGCTAGCGGGAGCCCGCGGGGAGCTGTTTTTT.

This clonotype was counted ten times or more. The rearrangement uses TRBV24-1 and TRBJ2-3; 9 bases line up with TRBD1. CDR3 size: 16 residues. V shed 3 bases, J shed 1 base, and the junction held 4 bases outside the gene matches. Per the germline V gene, CDR1 is KGHDR and CDR2 is SFDVKD. CDR3 in amino acids: CATSDEGQGGTDTQYF. The DNA for the CDR3 is TGTGCCACCAGTGATGAGGGACAGGGAGGCACAGATACGCAGTATTTT.